Listed here are 13 T cell receptor beta chains from one sample, sequenced in a study of neurological immune-mediated disorders. From the 5' RACE reads, TCRdb called clonotypes with MiXCR, one entry per CDR3 protein. The top ten hold less than 2% of the sample, which has 77,000 or so distinct CDR3 sequences, around a tenth seen once. Input material: PBMCs. The receptors stem from a man aged 45-65 years in good health.

The chain has TRBV27 and TRBJ1-2; D possibly corresponds to TRBD1 (6 bases). V was clipped by 4 bases and J by 3 bases, with 12 bases between them. Germline CDR1 MNHEY, CDR2 SMNVEV (reference sequence). There are 14 residues in the CDR3. The CDR3 region has the DNA TGTGCCAGCAGTTCTGACAGGTGCGACTATGGCTACACCTTC. Translating it yields CASSSDRCDYGYTF.

This clonotype was detected only a few times. The J gene is TRBJ2-1, the V gene TRBV5-1, with a weak D call TRBD2 (5 bases). The CDR3 covers 16 residues. Germline V gene lookup returns CDR1 SGHRS and CDR2 YFSETQ. V shed 5 bases and J shed 6 bases, with 21 bases lying between them. In DNA, the CDR3 is TGCGCCAGCAGAATTACACCCGGAGCGGCTTCCAATGAGCAGTTCTTC. Its protein product is CASRITPGAASNEQFF.

J is TRBJ2-2 and V is TRBV19; TRBD2 matches 14 bases. This CDR3 has 17 residues. Unmatched junction bases numbered 8, after V lost 6 bases and J lost 5 bases. Germline values: CDR1 LNHDA, CDR2 SQIVND (reference sequence). Here the CDR3 reads CASRPGTSGGYTGELFF. As DNA, the CDR3 is TGTGCCAGTAGGCCCGGGACTAGCGGGGGATATACCGGGGAGCTGTTTTTT.

This clonotype has at least ten counts. V usage is TRBV11-2 and J usage is TRBJ1-6; D unresolved. The CDR3 is 13 amino acids. The V end was cut by 5 bases, the J end by 10 bases, with 12 bases between. The germline gives CDR1 SGHAT, CDR2 FQNNGV. The CDR3 DNA is TGTGCCAGCAGCCCCGTTGGAGGATCACCCCTCCACTTT. Amino acids: CASSPVGGSPLHF.

This clonotype was recorded many times. The chain links TRBV20-1 to TRBJ1-4; tentatively, D is TRBD1 (6 bases). V shed 7 bases and J shed 8 bases, with 14 bases lying between them. This CDR3 is built from 12 residues. The germline V gene has CDR1 DFQATT and CDR2 SNEGSKA (reference sequence). CDR3 nucleotides: TGCAGTGTTAGGCGGAGGGGGGAAAAACTGTTTTTT. Translation gives CSVRRRGEKLFF.

This clonotype was found many times. The chain links TRBV5-1 to TRBJ2-7, with 12 bases that match TRBD2. The junction had 7 bases not matched to a gene; V was cut back by 5 bases and J by 1 base. CDR3 size: 16 residues. The germline V gene encodes CDR1 SGHRS and CDR2 YFSETQ. DNA for the CDR3: TGCGCCAGCAGGTCAACTAGCGGGGGGTTTTCCTACGAGCAGTACTTC. This sequence encodes CASRSTSGGFSYEQYF.

This clonotype was seen at least ten times. The V call is TRBV29-1, the J call TRBJ2-1, with D perhaps matching TRBD2 (6 bases). The germline V gene has CDR1 SQVTM and CDR2 ANQGSEA. V lost 3 bases, J lost 3 bases, and 18 bases lay in between. This CDR3 has 16 amino acids. This chain's CDR3 is CSVEASGGRYYNEQFF. In DNA, the CDR3 is TGCAGCGTTGAGGCGTCCGGGGGTCGGTACTACAATGAGCAGTTCTTC.

This clonotype was observed many times. The rearrangement links TRBV7-2 to TRBJ2-5; the D is unclear. The length of the CDR3 is 15 residues. Germline-derived CDR1 and CDR2 are SGHTA and FQGNSA. V shed 0 bases and J shed 2 bases, with 10 bases lying between them. CDR3 region: CASSLAKHGQETQYF. CDR3 nucleotides: TGTGCCAGCAGCTTAGCGAAACACGGACAAGAGACCCAGTACTTC.

This clonotype appeared many times. The chain recombines TRBV7-6 with TRBJ1-6; D remains unclear. The CDR3 extends over 15 amino acids. Trimming took off 4 bases at V and 9 bases at J, with 16 bases between the two ends. Looked up from germline, CDR1 is SGHVS and CDR2 is FNYEAQ. DNA of the CDR3: TGTGCCAGCAGCTCAGACGGGCCCGCTGGTTCACCCCTCCACTTT. This encodes CASSSDGPAGSPLHF.

On this clonotype: A much larger clone is a single base away; this may be a read error. J is TRBJ2-1 and V is TRBV7-3; D is possibly TRBD2 (5 bases). In germline, CDR1 is SGHTA, CDR2 FQGTGA. The CDR3 contains 13 residues. The CDR3 bases are TGTCGCCCCCCGGGAAGCTCCTACAATGAGCAGTTCTTC. Its protein product is CRPPGSSYNEQFF.

This clonotype showed up just a few times. The rearrangement joins TRBV7-8 to TRBJ2-7; 11 positions agree with TRBD2. This CDR3 is 15 amino acids long. Trimming took 7 bases from V and 2 from J; bases not matched to a gene: 7. Germline CDR1 is SGHVS and CDR2 is FQNEAQ. The CDR3 spells CASTSFSGRAYEQYF. CDR3 in DNA: TGTGCCAGCACCTCATTTAGCGGGAGGGCCTACGAGCAGTACTTC.

The V and J genes are TRBV6-8 and TRBJ2-5, with no clear D. The CDR3 contains 12 residues. Germline CDR1 and CDR2: MNHGY and SAAAGT. The ends were cut back, 10 bases at V and 2 bases at J, with 11 bases in the middle. This chain's CDR3 is CAIIQEQETQYF. CDR3 sequence (DNA): TGTGCCATCATTCAGGAACAAGAGACCCAGTACTTC.

This clonotype was detected many times. The chain recombines TRBV5-5 with TRBJ2-3; a weak D match, TRBD2 (5 bases). Germline V CDR1 and CDR2: SGHKS, YYEKEE (reference sequence). V lost 4 bases, J lost 3 bases, and 15 bases lay in between. The CDR3 has 15 amino acids. The CDR3 sequence is CASSHGGPQTDTQYF. CDR3 nucleotides: TGTGCCAGCAGCCACGGAGGTCCACAGACAGATACGCAGTATTTT.